This entry lists 31 T cell receptor beta chains sequenced from one sample in a study of T cells after yellow fever vaccination. One entry per CDR3 protein results from TCRdb running MiXCR on the 5' RACE reads. The data show a few hundred thousand distinct CDR3 sequences, roughly 8.3% seen once. Source: PBMCs, taken about 49 days after the first yellow fever vaccination. The origin of the receptors is a man aged 18 to 35 who received the YFV17D yellow fever vaccine.

The rearrangement uses TRBV15 and TRBJ1-2; D gene uncertain. Per germline, CDR1 LNHNV and CDR2 YYDKDF (reference sequence). The V gene lost 4 bases and the J gene lost 5 bases, with 11 bases spanning the gap. The CDR3 sequence is 13 residues long. Here the CDR3 DNA reads TGTGCCACCAGCACAGGCGGCGGGTATGGCTACACCTTC. Its protein is CATSTGGGYGYTF.

A few counts support this clonotype. The chain is built from TRBV30 and TRBJ2-3; D might be TRBD2 (5 bases). This CDR3 has 15 residues. Trimming took off 0 bases at V and 1 base at J, with 11 bases between the two ends. The germline CDR1 and CDR2 sequences are GTSNPN and SVGIG (reference sequence). The CDR3 here is CAWSVGNSGTDTQYF. The CDR3 DNA reads TGTGCCTGGAGTGTTGGAAATAGCGGCACAGATACGCAGTATTTT. The variable domain in full, with the rest retrieved from reference TRBV30 and TRBJ2-3, is SQTIHQWPATLVQPVGSPLSLECTVEGTSNPNLYWYRQAAGRGLQLLFYSVGIGQISSEVPQNLSASRPQDRQFILSSKKLLLSDSGFYLCAWSVGNSGTDTQYFGPGTRLTVL.

This clonotype was observed a few times. This chain uses TRBV15 with TRBJ1-1; TRBD1 is a possible D gene (6 bases). The germline CDR1 and CDR2 sequences are LNHNV and YYDKDF (reference sequence). This CDR3 has 17 residues. The V gene lost 8 bases and the J gene lost 1 base, with 23 bases spanning the gap. The CDR3 sequence: CATVVGTGHLSNTEAFF. As DNA, the CDR3 is TGTGCCACCGTTGTTGGGACGGGACACTTGTCGAACACTGAAGCTTTCTTT.

The rearrangement links TRBV28 to TRBJ2-3; 8 positions agree with TRBD1. Looked up from germline, CDR1 is MDHEN and CDR2 is SYDVKM. V gave up 5 bases and J gave up 7 bases; unmatched junction bases: 8. The CDR3 runs to 14 residues. The CDR3 nucleotides read TGTGCCAGCAGTCCGGGGGACAGGAAAAATACGCAGTATTTT. Translation gives CASSPGDRKNTQYF.

The chain links TRBV7-6 to TRBJ2-3; 7 nucleotides agree with TRBD1. The CDR3 loop spans 15 amino acids. Germline trimming cut 5 bases from V and 5 bases from J; bases unmatched to any gene: 10. The germline gives CDR1 SGHVS, CDR2 FNYEAQ. Written as DNA, the CDR3 is TGTGCCAGCAGCCTAGATACAGGGGCTGGAGATACGCAGTATTTT. The encoded protein is CASSLDTGAGDTQYF.

This clonotype was seen a few times. The J gene is TRBJ2-1, the V gene TRBV3-1; tentatively, D is TRBD1 (6 bases). The V gene lost 1 base and the J gene lost 6 bases, with 7 bases spanning the gap. The germline gives CDR1 LGHDT, CDR2 YNNKEL (reference sequence). This CDR3 spans 13 amino acids. The CDR3 region is CASSQGQANEQFF. The CDR3 coding sequence is TGTGCCAGCAGCCAAGGACAGGCCAATGAGCAGTTCTTC.

This clonotype was seen a few times. The gene calls are TRBV9 and TRBJ1-2; no firm D call. Germline loops: CDR1 SGDLS, CDR2 YYNGEE. This CDR3 comprises 14 residues. V was trimmed by 4 bases and J by 4 bases, leaving 14 bases between them. The CDR3 loop is CASSTNTKGYGYTF. The CDR3 DNA is TGTGCCAGCAGCACTAATACGAAAGGCTATGGCTACACCTTC.

This chain uses TRBV5-1 with TRBJ2-1; 7 positions match TRBD1. CDR3 length: 14 residues. Unmatched junction bases numbered 12, after V lost 2 bases and J lost 13 bases. Germline V gene lookup returns CDR1 SGHRS and CDR2 YFSETQ. The CDR3 loop is CASSFEGAGANQFF. For the CDR3, the DNA is TGCGCCAGCAGCTTTGAGGGGGCAGGGGCTAATCAGTTCTTC.

This clonotype was observed a few times. The chain links TRBV6-1 to TRBJ2-2; 8 bases are a match to TRBD1. The V and J ends lost 1 base and 7 bases, in that order; junction bases with no gene match: 2. The CDR3 has 14 residues. Germline V lookup: CDR1 MNHNS, CDR2 SASEGT. The chain's CDR3 is CASSEGQGRGELFF. Written as DNA, the CDR3 is TGTGCCAGCAGTGAAGGACAGGGGCGCGGGGAGCTGTTTTTT.

The V call is TRBV7-2, the J call TRBJ1-2; D ambiguous. V lost 1 base to trimming and J lost 0 bases, with 12 bases between them. The CDR3 runs to 16 residues. Germline lookup yields CDR1 SGHTA and CDR2 FQGNSA. In nucleotides, the CDR3 is TGTGCCAGCAGCTTAGGATATATTGGGGCTAACTATGGCTACACCTTC. It translates to CASSLGYIGANYGYTF.

The table lists this clonotype with a few counts. This sequence joins TRBV7-2 and TRBJ1-1, with 12 positions matching TRBD1. The V segment lost 0 bases and the J segment 8 bases; nucleotides outside the gene matches: 4. This CDR3 is built from 15 residues. Germline V gene lookup returns CDR1 SGHTA and CDR2 FQGNSA. CDR3 sequence: CASSLAIGTGGEAFF. CDR3 in DNA: TGTGCCAGCAGCTTAGCGATAGGGACAGGGGGCGAAGCTTTCTTT.

This clonotype came up a few times. CDR3 sequence: CASSPRDREGSPLHF. As DNA, the CDR3 is TGTGCCAGCAGCCCCCGGGACAGGGAAGGCTCACCCCTCCACTTT. The genes are TRBV3-1 and TRBJ1-6; 9 bases line up with TRBD1. Looked up from germline, CDR1 is LGHDT and CDR2 is YNNKEL (reference sequence). The CDR3 has 15 amino acids. V trimming: 4 bases; J trimming: 10 bases; junction bases outside the gene matches: 8.

This clonotype was seen a handful of times. This chain links TRBV4-1 with TRBJ2-5, with 9 bases identical to TRBD1. The CDR3 loop spans 16 amino acids. The J segment lost 2 bases and the V segment lost 3 bases, leaving 7 bases of the junction unmatched. CDR1 and CDR2 (germline): MGHRA, YSYEKL. The CDR3 nucleotides are TGCGCCAGCAGCCAGGAGGGACAGGGAAGGCAAGAGACCCAGTACTTC. This translates into CASSQEGQGRQETQYF.

The chain links TRBV11-2 to TRBJ2-3; tentatively, D is TRBD2 (6 bases). Germline CDR1 SGHAT, CDR2 FQNNGV. V lost 3 bases and J lost 1, with 14 bases in between. This CDR3 comprises 16 residues. The CDR3 spells CASSFSGRGRTDTQYF. The DNA for the CDR3 is TGTGCCAGCAGCTTCTCAGGGCGGGGTCGCACAGATACGCAGTATTTT.

In this sample, this clonotype turned up a few times. The rearrangement links TRBV7-8 to TRBJ1-1; 9 positions match TRBD1. CDR3 length equals 16 residues. CDR1 and CDR2 from the germline V gene are SGHVS and FQNEAQ. J gave up 3 bases and V 5 bases, and 10 bases lay outside the gene matches. In DNA, the CDR3 is TGTGCCAGCAGCCACATACAGGGGGCTAGGGACACTGAAGCTTTCTTT. Its translation: CASSHIQGARDTEAFF.

The chain employs TRBV18 and TRBJ1-1, with TRBD1 as a possible D gene (5 bases). Germline values: CDR1 KGHSH, CDR2 LQKENI. There are 15 residues in the CDR3. The ends were cut back, 0 bases at V and 1 base at J, with 9 bases in the middle. This chain's CDR3 is CASSPPVGGNTEAFF. The CDR3 region has the DNA TGTGCCAGCTCACCACCGGTCGGGGGGAACACTGAAGCTTTCTTT.

Here the CDR3 reads CATSRGRREGYTF. The CDR3 nucleotides are TGTGCCACCAGCAGAGGGCGGAGGGAAGGCTACACCTTC. V is TRBV15 and J is TRBJ1-2; D not resolved. The V end was cut by 1 base, the J end by 8 bases, with 11 bases between. Looked up from germline, CDR1 is LNHNV and CDR2 is YYDKDF (reference sequence). CDR3 length equals 13 residues.

J is TRBJ2-3 and V is TRBV2, with 10 positions matching TRBD2. CDR1 SNHLY and CDR2 FYNNEI come from the germline V gene. This CDR3 region has 15 residues. V shed 6 bases, J shed 2 bases, and the junction held 5 bases outside the gene matches. The CDR3 region is CASRGTSGVTDTQYF. CDR3 coding DNA: TGTGCCAGCAGGGGTACTAGCGGGGTCACAGATACGCAGTATTTT.

This clonotype was seen a handful of times. This rearrangement joins TRBV5-5 to TRBJ2-2; possible D gene TRBD2, 6 bases. V was pared by 4 bases and J by 0 bases, with 10 bases between. Germline lookup yields CDR1 SGHKS and CDR2 YYEKEE (reference sequence). This CDR3 contains 15 residues. The CDR3 protein is CASSRTISNTGELFF. CDR3 DNA: TGTGCCAGCAGCAGGACTATATCGAACACCGGGGAGCTGTTTTTT.

Only a few counts were recorded for this clonotype. The V gene is TRBV12-3 or TRBV12-4, the J gene TRBJ1-1, with unresolved D. The CDR3 loop spans 12 amino acids. Deletions cut 2 bases from V and 8 bases from J, with 9 bases between. For the CDR3, the DNA is TGTGCCAGCAGTTTAACCCCCTGGGAAGCTTTCTTT. Encoded protein: CASSLTPWEAFF.

The chain uses TRBV7-2 and TRBJ1-6, with D perhaps TRBD1 (5 bases). V gave up 3 bases and J gave up 0 bases, with 12 bases separating them. The CDR3 spans 17 residues. The V gene's germline CDR1 is SGHTA and CDR2 FQGNSA. CDR3 sequence: CASSFMLGRSYNSPLHF. CDR3 DNA sequence: TGTGCCAGCAGCTTCATGCTGGGGCGCTCCTATAATTCACCCCTCCACTTT.

The V call is TRBV7-2, the J call TRBJ2-4, with 13 bases fitting TRBD2. The CDR3 totals 16 residues. The V and J ends lost 5 bases and 6 bases, in that order; junction bases with no gene match: 7. Germline CDR1 reads SGHTA; CDR2 reads FQGNSA. The CDR3 DNA reads as TGTGCCAGCAGCATTACTAGCGGGGGGGCCGGAAACATTCAGTACTTC. Protein product: CASSITSGGAGNIQYF.

The chain has TRBV3-1 and TRBJ2-5; D unresolved. Germline assignment: CDR1 LGHDT and CDR2 YNNKEL (reference sequence). V lost 0 bases, J lost 0 bases, and 11 bases lay in between. The CDR3 spans 16 residues. The CDR3 DNA follows: TGTGCCAGCAGCCAAGATCTAAACAGCGACCAAGAGACCCAGTACTTC. Translating gives CASSQDLNSDQETQYF.

V is TRBV20-1 and J is TRBJ2-3; TRBD1 matches at 9 bases. The germline V gene encodes CDR1 DFQATT and CDR2 SNEGSKA (reference sequence). The CDR3 is 17 residues long. V gave up 2 bases and J gave up 4 bases; unmatched junction bases: 13. The CDR3 DNA reads TGCAGTGCTAGACTCCCTCCGGGACAGGGCGGCGCAGATACGCAGTATTTT. Protein sequence: CSARLPPGQGGADTQYF.

This clonotype has a count of ten or more. V and J are TRBV6-5 and TRBJ2-1; 13 nucleotides line up with TRBD2. This CDR3 has 19 amino acids. Losses at the gene ends were 4 bases for V and 2 bases for J; bases not matched to a gene: 11. Germline loops: CDR1 MNHEY, CDR2 SVGAGI. DNA of the CDR3: TGTGCCAGCAGTTCGTTCCGGACTAGCGGGGGTGTTGCCTACAATGAGCAGTTCTTC. Protein product: CASSSFRTSGGVAYNEQFF.

This clonotype came up a few times. The rearrangement uses TRBV9 and TRBJ1-1; possible D gene TRBD1, 5 bases. The V and J ends lost 0 bases and 1 base respectively, with 10 bases between them. Germline assignment: CDR1 SGDLS and CDR2 YYNGEE. The CDR3 has 15 amino acids. CDR3 residues: CASSVGGSWNTEAFF. In DNA, the CDR3 is TGTGCCAGCAGCGTAGGGGGCTCCTGGAACACTGAAGCTTTCTTT.

This clonotype has just a few counts. The J gene is TRBJ2-7, the V gene TRBV15; TRBD1 matches at 7 bases. V lost 3 bases and J lost 5; bases outside the gene matches: 10. CDR1 is LNHNV and CDR2 is YYDKDF in the germline V gene (reference sequence). The CDR3 spans 15 residues. CDR3 bases: TGTGCCACCAGCAGGGCACTGACAGGGTTTCACGAGCAGTACTTC. Protein sequence: CATSRALTGFHEQYF.

This clonotype was detected only a few times. V usage is TRBV7-9 and J usage is TRBJ1-5; no firm D call. Germline V gene sequence: CDR1 SEHNR, CDR2 FQNEAQ (reference sequence). The CDR3 extends over 12 amino acids. Trimming left V 4 bases short and J 4 bases short, with 5 bases between. The chain's CDR3 is CASSSQNQPQHF. The CDR3 nucleotides read TGTGCCAGCAGCTCACAGAATCAGCCCCAGCATTTT.

The J gene is TRBJ2-5, the V gene TRBV27; D is unresolved. V was cut by 6 bases and J by 5 bases, with 22 bases left in between. CDR3 length equals 16 residues. The germline gives CDR1 MNHEY, CDR2 SMNVEV (reference sequence). The CDR3 protein is CASSLSPGRIRETQYF. In DNA, the CDR3 is TGTGCCAGCAGCCTATCCCCCGGACGGATTCGGGAGACCCAGTACTTC.

In this sample, this clonotype turned up a few times. V and J are TRBV5-8 and TRBJ2-1; 7 bases agree with TRBD1. Trimming took 5 bases from V and 5 from J; bases not matched to a gene: 7. Germline V gene data show CDR1 as SGHTS and CDR2 as YDEGEE. The CDR3 loop spans 14 amino acids. CDR3 amino acids: CASRLRDSHNEQFF. In DNA form, the CDR3 reads TGTGCCAGCAGACTCCGGGACAGCCACAATGAGCAGTTCTTC.

In its sample, this clonotype was seen a few times. The V call is TRBV10-3, the J call TRBJ1-3, with 10 bases that match TRBD1. V gave up 10 bases and J gave up 0 bases; unmatched junction bases: 15. Germline CDR1 reads ENHRY; CDR2 reads SYGVKD. This CDR3 has 18 residues. The CDR3 DNA is TGTGCCACCGTCCCGGGGACAGGGGTGGTCTTCTCTGGAAACACCATATATTTT. It is translated as CATVPGTGVVFSGNTIYF.